This section outlines one T cell receptor beta chain sequence together with its context. Its antigen is not identified. The V and J ends lost 0 bases and 5 bases respectively, with 8 bases between them. CDR1 and CDR2 from the germline V gene are MNHEY and SVGAGI. The CDR3 has 13 amino acids. From blood CD8+ and CD4+ T cells, the TCR beta chain was sequenced. Negative isolation was used for CD8+ and CD4+ T cells, and FACS enrichment was applied to TEMRA cells. When the RNA was reverse transcribed, random hexamers were used with an input of 0.5 to 1 ug. Amplification of TCR beta CDR3 spanned 54 Vbeta and 13 Jbeta via immunoSEQ multiplex PCR. TCRdb processed the immunoSEQ multiplex PCR reads anew with MiXCR; each CDR3 protein has one entry. The sample lists fewer than 100,000 distinct CDR3 sequences, more than 85% occurring once. This sample is part of a study of CD8 T cells in Susac syndrome. Regarding the study as a whole: It was acknowledged in the study that the number of individuals who were included in its TCR sequencing and HLA analysis was relatively small.

This clonotype was obtained from a human donor with multiple sclerosis. The chain carries TRBV6-5 and TRBJ2-7; the D is unclear. Sequencing used CD8+ T cells from PBMCs. The CDR3 DNA reads as TGTGCCAGCAGTTACTCGTCCCGTGACGAGCAGTACTTC. It encodes CASSYSSRDEQYF.